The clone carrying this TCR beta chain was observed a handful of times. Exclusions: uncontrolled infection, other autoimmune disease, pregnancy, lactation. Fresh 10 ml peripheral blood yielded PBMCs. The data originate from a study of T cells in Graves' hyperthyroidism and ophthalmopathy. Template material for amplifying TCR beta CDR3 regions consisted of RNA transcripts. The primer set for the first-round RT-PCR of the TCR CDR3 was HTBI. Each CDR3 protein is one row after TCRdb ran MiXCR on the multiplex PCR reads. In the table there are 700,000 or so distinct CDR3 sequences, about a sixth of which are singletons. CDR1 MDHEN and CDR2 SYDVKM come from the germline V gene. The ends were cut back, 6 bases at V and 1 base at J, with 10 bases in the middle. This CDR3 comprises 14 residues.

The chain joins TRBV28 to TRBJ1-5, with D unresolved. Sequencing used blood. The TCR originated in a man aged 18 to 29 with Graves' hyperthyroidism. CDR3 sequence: CASRPGSSNQPQHF. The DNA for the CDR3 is TGTGCCAGCAGGCCGGGGTCCAGCAATCAGCCCCAGCATTTT.